The clone carrying this T cell receptor beta chain came up a few times. These data come from a study of beta chain features in type 1 diabetes. The CDR3 spans 14 residues. CDR1 is KGHSH, CDR2 LQKENI, per germline. V dropped 3 bases and J dropped 5; count of bases not matched to a gene: 1. Expressed TCRB transcripts were sequenced because the entire RNA isolate underwent reverse transcription. Profiled with immunoSEQ multiplex PCR; TCRdb holds only in-frame clones, not every one. The sample includes 130,000 to 150,000 clones, 10% of them seen just once. The receptor's source is a man between 18 and 29 years old in good health. The material sequenced was naive CD4+ T cells from blood. The rearrangement joins TRBV18 to TRBJ2-2, with 9 bases matching TRBD1. In nucleotides, the CDR3 is TGTGCCAGCTCACCGGGACAGGGAACCGGGGAGCTGTTTTTT. It translates to CASSPGQGTGELFF.